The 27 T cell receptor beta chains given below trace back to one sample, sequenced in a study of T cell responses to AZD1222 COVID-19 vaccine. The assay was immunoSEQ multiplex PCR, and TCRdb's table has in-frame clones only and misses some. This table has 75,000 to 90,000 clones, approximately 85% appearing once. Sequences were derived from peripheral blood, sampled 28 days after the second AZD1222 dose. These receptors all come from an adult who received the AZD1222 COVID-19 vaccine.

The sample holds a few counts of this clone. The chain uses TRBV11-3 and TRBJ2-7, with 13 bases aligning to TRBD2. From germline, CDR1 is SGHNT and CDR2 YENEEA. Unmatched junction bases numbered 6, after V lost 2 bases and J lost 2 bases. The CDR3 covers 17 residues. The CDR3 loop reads CASSLPTSGRATYEQYF. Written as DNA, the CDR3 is TGTGCCAGCAGCTTACCAACTAGCGGGAGGGCCACCTACGAGCAGTACTTC.

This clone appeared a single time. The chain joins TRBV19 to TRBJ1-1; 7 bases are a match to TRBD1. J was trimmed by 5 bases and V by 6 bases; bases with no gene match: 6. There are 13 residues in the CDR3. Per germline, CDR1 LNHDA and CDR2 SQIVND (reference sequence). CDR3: CASRGTAGTEAFF. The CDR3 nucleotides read TGTGCCAGTAGAGGGACAGCGGGGACTGAAGCTTTCTTT.

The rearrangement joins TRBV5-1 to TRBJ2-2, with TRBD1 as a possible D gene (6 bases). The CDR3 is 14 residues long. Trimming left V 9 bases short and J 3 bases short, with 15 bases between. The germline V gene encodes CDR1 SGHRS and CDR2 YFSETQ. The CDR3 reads CATQTGTYTGELFF. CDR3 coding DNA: TGCGCCACCCAGACAGGAACCTACACCGGGGAGCTGTTTTTT.

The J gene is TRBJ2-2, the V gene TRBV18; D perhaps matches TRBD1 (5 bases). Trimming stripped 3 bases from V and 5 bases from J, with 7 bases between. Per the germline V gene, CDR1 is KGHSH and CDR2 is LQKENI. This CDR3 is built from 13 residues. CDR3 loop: CASSPQGTGELFF. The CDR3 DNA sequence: TGTGCCAGCTCACCGCAGGGTACCGGGGAGCTGTTTTTT. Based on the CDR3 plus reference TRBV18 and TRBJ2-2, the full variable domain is NAGVMQNPRHLVRRRGQEARLRCSPMKGHSHVYWYRQLPEEGLKFMVYLQKENIIDESGMPKERFSAEFPKEGPSILRIQQVVRGDSAAYFCASSPQGTGELFFGEGSRLTVL.

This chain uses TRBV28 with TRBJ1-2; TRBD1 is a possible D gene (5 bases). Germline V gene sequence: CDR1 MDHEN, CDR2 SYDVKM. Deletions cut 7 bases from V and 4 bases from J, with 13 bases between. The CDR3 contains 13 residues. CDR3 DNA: TGTGCCAGCACCCAGGGCGGAACCTATGGCTACACCTTC. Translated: CASTQGGTYGYTF.

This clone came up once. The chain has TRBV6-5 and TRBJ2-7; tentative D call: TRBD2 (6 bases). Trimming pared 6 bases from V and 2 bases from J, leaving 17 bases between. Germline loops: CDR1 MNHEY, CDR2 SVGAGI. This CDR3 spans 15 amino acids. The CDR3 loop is CASRRGGLDPYEQYF. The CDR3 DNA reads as TGTGCCAGCAGGCGGGGAGGACTGGATCCCTACGAGCAGTACTTC.

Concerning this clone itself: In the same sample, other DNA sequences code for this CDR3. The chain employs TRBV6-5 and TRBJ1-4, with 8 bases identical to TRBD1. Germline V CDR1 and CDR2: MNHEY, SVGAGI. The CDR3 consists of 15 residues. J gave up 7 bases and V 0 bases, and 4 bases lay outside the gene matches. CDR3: CASSYSDRGGEKLFF. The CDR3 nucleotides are TGTGCCAGCAGTTACTCAGACAGGGGAGGTGAAAAACTGTTTTTT.

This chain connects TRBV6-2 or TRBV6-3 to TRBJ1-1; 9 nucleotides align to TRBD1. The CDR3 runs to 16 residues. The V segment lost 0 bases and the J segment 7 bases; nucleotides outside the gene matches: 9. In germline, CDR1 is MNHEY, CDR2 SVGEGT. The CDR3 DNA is TGTGCCAGCAGTTACTCGACTGGGACAGGGATGAATGAAGCTTTCTTT. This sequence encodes CASSYSTGTGMNEAFF.

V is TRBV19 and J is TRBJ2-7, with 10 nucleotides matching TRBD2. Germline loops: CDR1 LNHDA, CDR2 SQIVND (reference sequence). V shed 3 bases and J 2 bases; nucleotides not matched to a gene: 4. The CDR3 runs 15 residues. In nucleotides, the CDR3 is TGTGCCAGTAGTATTTCACTAGCGGGGACCTACGAGCAGTACTTC. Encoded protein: CASSISLAGTYEQYF.

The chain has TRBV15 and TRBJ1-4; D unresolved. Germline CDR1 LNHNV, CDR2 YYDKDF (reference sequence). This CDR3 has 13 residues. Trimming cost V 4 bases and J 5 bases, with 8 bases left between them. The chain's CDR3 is CATSITPNEKLFF. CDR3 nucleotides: TGTGCCACCAGCATTACCCCAAATGAAAAACTGTTTTTT.

In DNA, the CDR3 is TGTGCCAGCAGTGAAACTGGACAGAGCACTGAAGCTTTCTTT. It translates to CASSETGQSTEAFF. The chain employs TRBV6-1 and TRBJ1-1, with D possibly being TRBD1 (6 bases). Germline values: CDR1 MNHNS, CDR2 SASEGT. This CDR3 is 14 amino acids long. V lost 2 bases and J lost 4, with 11 bases in between.

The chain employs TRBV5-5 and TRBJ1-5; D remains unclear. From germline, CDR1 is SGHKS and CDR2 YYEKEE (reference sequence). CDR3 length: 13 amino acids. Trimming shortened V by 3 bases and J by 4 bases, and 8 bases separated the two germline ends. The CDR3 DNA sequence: TGTGCCAGCAGCTCCGGGGAAAATCAGCCCCAGCATTTT. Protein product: CASSSGENQPQHF.

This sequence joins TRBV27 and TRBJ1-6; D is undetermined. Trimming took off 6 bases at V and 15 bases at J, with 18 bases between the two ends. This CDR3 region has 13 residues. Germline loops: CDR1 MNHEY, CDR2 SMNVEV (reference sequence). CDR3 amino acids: CASRQTISAHLHF. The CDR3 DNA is TGTGCCAGCAGACAGACAATCTCGGCGCACCTCCACTTT.

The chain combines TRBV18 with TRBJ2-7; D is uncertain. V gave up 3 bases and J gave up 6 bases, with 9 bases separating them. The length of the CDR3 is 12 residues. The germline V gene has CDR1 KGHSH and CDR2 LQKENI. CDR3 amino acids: CASSPSSGEQYV. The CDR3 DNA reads TGTGCCAGCTCACCGAGTTCTGGCGAGCAGTACGTC.

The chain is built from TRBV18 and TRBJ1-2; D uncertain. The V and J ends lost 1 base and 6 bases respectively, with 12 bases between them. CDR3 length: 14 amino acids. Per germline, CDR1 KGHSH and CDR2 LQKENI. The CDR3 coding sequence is TGTGCCAGCTCACCACGGCAGGACTCGGATGGCTACACCTTC. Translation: CASSPRQDSDGYTF.

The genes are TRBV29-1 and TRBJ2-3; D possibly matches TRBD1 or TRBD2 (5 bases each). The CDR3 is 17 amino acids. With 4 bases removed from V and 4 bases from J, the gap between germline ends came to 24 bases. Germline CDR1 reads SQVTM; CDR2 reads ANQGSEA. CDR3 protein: CSVVTVPMGVSADTQYF. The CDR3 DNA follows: TGCAGCGTTGTTACGGTCCCAATGGGGGTCTCGGCAGATACGCAGTATTTT.

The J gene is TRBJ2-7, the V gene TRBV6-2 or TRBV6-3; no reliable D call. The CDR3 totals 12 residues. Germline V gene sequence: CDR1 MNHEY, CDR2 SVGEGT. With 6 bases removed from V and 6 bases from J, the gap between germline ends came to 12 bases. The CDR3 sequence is CASSPLGSEQYF. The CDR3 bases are TGTGCCAGCAGCCCTCTGGGTTCCGAGCAGTACTTC.

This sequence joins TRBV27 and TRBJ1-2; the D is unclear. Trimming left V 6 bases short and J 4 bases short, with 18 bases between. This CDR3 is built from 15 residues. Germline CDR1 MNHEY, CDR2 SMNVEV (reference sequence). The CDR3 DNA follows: TGTGCCAGCAGCGAAAGAGCGACCGAGGTCTATGGCTACACCTTC. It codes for CASSERATEVYGYTF.

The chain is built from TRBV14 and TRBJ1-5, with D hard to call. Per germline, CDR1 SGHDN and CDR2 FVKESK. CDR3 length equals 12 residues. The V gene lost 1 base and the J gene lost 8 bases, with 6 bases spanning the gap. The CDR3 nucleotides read TGTGCCAGCAGCCAAGGGCGGGAGCCCCAGCATTTT. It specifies CASSQGREPQHF.

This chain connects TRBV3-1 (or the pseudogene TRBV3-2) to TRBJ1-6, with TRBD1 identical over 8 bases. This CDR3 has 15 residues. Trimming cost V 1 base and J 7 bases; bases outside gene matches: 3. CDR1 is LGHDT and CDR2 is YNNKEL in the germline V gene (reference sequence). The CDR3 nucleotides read TGTGCCAGCAGCCAAGCGGACAGGGACAATTCACCCCTCCACTTT. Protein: CASSQADRDNSPLHF.

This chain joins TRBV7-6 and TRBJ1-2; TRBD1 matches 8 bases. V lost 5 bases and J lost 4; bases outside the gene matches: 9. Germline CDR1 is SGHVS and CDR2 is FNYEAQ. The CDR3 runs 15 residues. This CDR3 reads CASSPETGAGYGYTF. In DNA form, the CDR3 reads TGTGCCAGCAGCCCAGAGACAGGGGCCGGCTATGGCTACACCTTC.

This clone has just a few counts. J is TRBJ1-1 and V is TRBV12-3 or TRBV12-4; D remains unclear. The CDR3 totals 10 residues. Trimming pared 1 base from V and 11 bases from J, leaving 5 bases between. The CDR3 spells CASSLGWAFF. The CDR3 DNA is TGTGCCAGCAGTTTAGGGTGGGCTTTCTTT.

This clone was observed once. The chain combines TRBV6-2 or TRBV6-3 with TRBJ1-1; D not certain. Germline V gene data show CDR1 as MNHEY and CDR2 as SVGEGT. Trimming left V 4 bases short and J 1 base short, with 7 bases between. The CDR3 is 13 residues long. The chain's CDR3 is CASSLWGNTEAFF. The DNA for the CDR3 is TGTGCCAGCAGTTTATGGGGGAACACTGAAGCTTTCTTT.

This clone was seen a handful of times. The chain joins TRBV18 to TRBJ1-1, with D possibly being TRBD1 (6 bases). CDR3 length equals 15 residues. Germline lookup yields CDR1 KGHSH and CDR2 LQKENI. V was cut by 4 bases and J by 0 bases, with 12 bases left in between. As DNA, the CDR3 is TGTGCCAGCTCACGAAACAGGGACATGAACACTGAAGCTTTCTTT. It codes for CASSRNRDMNTEAFF.

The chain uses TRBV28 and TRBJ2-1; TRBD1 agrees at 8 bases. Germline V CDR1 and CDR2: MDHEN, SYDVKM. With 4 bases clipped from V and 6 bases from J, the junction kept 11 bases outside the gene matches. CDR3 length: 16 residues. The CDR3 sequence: CASSSDWDRPSNEQFF. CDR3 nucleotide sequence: TGTGCCAGCAGTTCCGATTGGGACAGGCCCTCCAATGAGCAGTTCTTC.

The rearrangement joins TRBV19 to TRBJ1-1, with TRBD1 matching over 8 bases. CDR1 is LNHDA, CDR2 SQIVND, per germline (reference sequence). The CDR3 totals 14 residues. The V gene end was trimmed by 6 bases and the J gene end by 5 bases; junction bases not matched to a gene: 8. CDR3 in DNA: TGTGCCAGTAGACTTACAGGGGGAGGAACTGAAGCTTTCTTT. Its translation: CASRLTGGGTEAFF.

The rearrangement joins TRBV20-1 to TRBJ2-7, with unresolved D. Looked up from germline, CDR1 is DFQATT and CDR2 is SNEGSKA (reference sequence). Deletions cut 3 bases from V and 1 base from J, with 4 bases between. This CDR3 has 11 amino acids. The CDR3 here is CSASESYEQYF. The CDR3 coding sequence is TGCAGTGCTAGCGAATCCTACGAGCAGTACTTC.